These 18 T cell receptor beta chains came from one sample sequenced in a study of blood T cell repertoires in COVID-19 (TCRdb year 2020). Library preparation was by the immunoSEQ multiplex PCR assay. TCRdb limited this immuneACCESS table to in-frame rearrangements with V and J called. A share of clones is missing; checked studies link under half to unresolved V genes, and the rest is unexplained. In all, the sample holds about 42,000 clones, and over 80% of those were seen once. Of the sample, roughly 5.2% is held by the ten largest clones. Input material: peripheral blood. Receptors were obtained from a man aged 50 to 59 with active COVID-19.

This chain uses TRBV21-1 with TRBJ1-1; the tabulated D call, TRBD1, remains unverified against the DNA. TRBV21-1 is assigned pseudogene status. This CDR3 spans 17 amino acids. CDR3: CASSKMKGVGLNTEAFF. CDR3 DNA sequence: TGTGCCAGCAGCAAAATGAAGGGGGTCGGGTTGAACACTGAAGCTTTCTTT.

The gene calls are TRBV3-1 (or the pseudogene TRBV3-2) and TRBJ2-7; D may be TRBD2 (6 bases). CDR1 LGHDT and CDR2 YNNKEL come from the germline V gene (reference sequence). Trimming took off 1 base at V and 5 bases at J, with 21 bases between the two ends. This CDR3 is 17 amino acids long. The CDR3 bases are TGTGCCAGCAGCCAAGGACACACTAGCCTGGGCGGTGACGAGCAGTACTTC. Its translation: CASSQGHTSLGGDEQYF.

This chain links TRBV4-1 with TRBJ2-1; the D gene is possibly TRBD2 (6 bases). Germline V gene sequence: CDR1 MGHRA, CDR2 YSYEKL. V lost 3 bases to trimming and J lost 7 bases, with 13 bases between them. There are 14 residues in the CDR3. CDR3 DNA sequence: TGCGCCAGCAGCCACGGGACTTTGCCAAATGAGCAGTTCTTC. It codes for CASSHGTLPNEQFF.

This rearrangement joins TRBV18 to TRBJ1-4; 8 nucleotides align to TRBD1. There are 15 residues in the CDR3. The V gene end was trimmed by 3 bases and the J gene end by 4 bases; junction bases not matched to a gene: 4. The V gene's germline CDR1 is KGHSH and CDR2 LQKENI. DNA for the CDR3: TGTGCCAGCTCACCCAGACAGGGGTTTAATGAAAAACTGTTTTTT. Protein sequence: CASSPRQGFNEKLFF.

This rearrangement joins TRBV5-4 to TRBJ2-1, with 12 positions matching TRBD2. From germline, CDR1 is SGHNT and CDR2 YYREEE (reference sequence). Unmatched junction bases numbered 1, after V lost 2 bases and J lost 7 bases. This CDR3 spans 14 amino acids. CDR3 residues: CASSLGLAGNEQFF. In DNA form, the CDR3 reads TGTGCCAGCAGCTTAGGACTAGCGGGGAATGAGCAGTTCTTC.

This rearrangement joins TRBV3-1 (or the pseudogene TRBV3-2) to TRBJ1-6; 8 positions agree with TRBD1. The J segment lost 11 bases and the V segment lost 3 bases, leaving 18 bases of the junction unmatched. Germline CDR1 LGHDT, CDR2 YNNKEL (reference sequence). The CDR3 length is 18 residues. The CDR3, as DNA: TGTGCCAGCAGCCACAGTGAAAACCGGGACAGGAGGTTTCCACCCCTCCACTTT. This codes for CASSHSENRDRRFPPLHF.

As regards this clone: The identical CDR3 is also encoded by other nucleotide sequences in the sample. This sequence joins TRBV7-2 and TRBJ2-5; 8 positions match TRBD1. CDR1 is SGHTA and CDR2 is FQGNSA in the germline V gene. CDR3 length equals 14 residues. Trimming cost V 5 bases and J 5 bases; bases outside gene matches: 7. CDR3: CASSVTGVGETQYF. The CDR3, as DNA: TGTGCCAGCAGCGTGACAGGGGTGGGGGAGACCCAGTACTTC.

The gene calls are TRBV7-2 and TRBJ2-5, with 12 bases fitting TRBD1. After removal of 3 bases from V and 3 bases from J, the junction contained 8 bases not matched to a gene. The CDR3 loop spans 17 amino acids. Germline CDR1 and CDR2: SGHTA and FQGNSA. CDR3 protein: CASSLGDRGPSEETQYF. Written as DNA, the CDR3 is TGTGCCAGCAGCTTGGGGGACAGGGGGCCATCCGAAGAGACCCAGTACTTC.

The V gene is TRBV6-6, the J gene TRBJ1-5, with D uncertain. The ends were cut back, 7 bases at V and 7 bases at J, with 14 bases in the middle. This CDR3 contains 13 residues. The germline V gene has CDR1 MNHNY and CDR2 SVGAGI (reference sequence). The CDR3 DNA reads TGTGCCAGCACCGACTCGAGTTTGCAGCCCCAGCATTTT. This codes for CASTDSSLQPQHF.

V is TRBV4-2 and J is TRBJ1-5; D call uncertain. The ends were cut back, 4 bases at V and 2 bases at J, with 9 bases in the middle. CDR1 and CDR2 (germline): LGHNA, YNFKEQ. There are 14 residues in the CDR3. The CDR3, as DNA: TGTGCCAGCAGCCTAGCGAGGGGCAATCAGCCCCAGCATTTT. This encodes CASSLARGNQPQHF.

This clone showed up just once. The rearrangement uses TRBV21-1 and TRBJ1-4; the table's D gene call, TRBD1, was not cross checked with the DNA. TRBV21-1 is classified as a pseudogene. This CDR3 comprises 17 residues. In nucleotides, the CDR3 is TGTGCCAGCAGCGGAAACGGGACAGGGGGCTGGAATGAAAAACTGTTTTTT. This translates into CASSGNGTGGWNEKLFF.

The chain carries TRBV7-9 and TRBJ2-4; tentatively, D is TRBD1 (6 bases). The CDR3 sequence is 15 residues long. From germline, CDR1 is SEHNR and CDR2 FQNEAQ (reference sequence). The V gene lost 8 bases and the J gene lost 2 bases, with 16 bases spanning the gap. The CDR3 region has the DNA TGTGCCAGCGGCAACAGGGATGACCCCAAAAACATTCAGTACTTC. Protein product: CASGNRDDPKNIQYF. Combining the CDR3 with reference TRBV7-9 and TRBJ2-4 gives the whole variable domain DTGVSQNPRHKITKRGQNVTFRCDPISEHNRLYWYRQTLGQGPEFLTYFQNEAQLEKSRLLSDRFSAERPKGSFSTLEIQRTEQGDSAMYLCASGNRDDPKNIQYFGAGTRLSVL.

This clone occurred once. The V call is TRBV13, the J call TRBJ2-7, with TRBD2 identical over 14 bases. Germline-derived CDR1 and CDR2 are PRHDT and FYEKMQ (reference sequence). CDR3 length: 18 residues. The ends lost 2 bases at V and 1 base at J; junction bases unmatched: 7. CDR3 DNA: TGTGCCAGCAGCTTATCATTCGGACTAGCGGGGGGTTCCTACGAGCAGTACTTC. It specifies CASSLSFGLAGGSYEQYF.

This clone was counted only a few times. This chain joins TRBV12-3 or TRBV12-4 and TRBJ1-1; 7 nucleotides line up with TRBD1. The CDR3 length is 12 residues. Trimming at V came to 5 bases and at J to 7 bases, leaving 4 bases not matched to a gene. The CDR3 reads CASSSGTVEAFF. For the CDR3, the DNA is TGTGCCAGCAGTAGTGGGACAGTTGAAGCTTTCTTT.

V usage is TRBV12-3 or TRBV12-4 and J usage is TRBJ1-1; D call uncertain. CDR3 length equals 12 residues. Trimming cost V 3 bases and J 8 bases, with 10 bases left between them. This CDR3 is CASSLLGTEAFF. In DNA form, the CDR3 reads TGTGCCAGCAGTTTGCTGGGCACAGAAGCTTTCTTT.

The CDR3 reads CASSPGTSGRADKFF. The CDR3, as DNA: TGCGCCAGCAGCCCGGGGACTAGCGGGAGGGCCGATAAGTTCTTC. V gene TRBV4-1 combines with J gene TRBJ2-1; 16 positions agree with TRBD2. The ends lost 4 bases at V and 14 bases at J; junction bases unmatched: 8. The germline V gene encodes CDR1 MGHRA and CDR2 YSYEKL. There are 15 residues in the CDR3.

The V gene is TRBV29-1, the J gene TRBJ2-7; possibly TRBD1 for D (5 bases). There are 12 residues in the CDR3. Trimming pared 7 bases from V and 3 bases from J, leaving 13 bases between. Germline V gene lookup returns CDR1 SQVTM and CDR2 ANQGSEA. The chain's CDR3 is CSARTLYYEQYF. CDR3 coding DNA: TGCAGCGCAAGGACACTCTACTACGAGCAGTACTTC.

The rearrangement uses TRBV5-4 and TRBJ2-5; TRBD2 matches 9 bases. This CDR3 has 18 amino acids. V dropped 4 bases and J dropped 6; count of bases not matched to a gene: 19. Germline values: CDR1 SGHNT, CDR2 YYREEE (reference sequence). CDR3 bases: TGTGCCAGCAGCGCAAAACTTAGCGGGAGATTTTTTCCAAAGACCCAGTACTTC. Residues: CASSAKLSGRFFPKTQYF.